What follows are 32 T cell receptor beta chains derived from one specimen sequenced in a study of blood T cell repertoires in COVID-19 (dated by TCRdb to 2018 to 2020). The library was generated by the immunoSEQ multiplex PCR assay. The table comes from immuneACCESS by way of TCRdb, which keeps in-frame sequences with V and J called. Part of the clones is missing from these tables; in studies checked, under half for an unresolved V gene and the rest for unknown reasons. The sample yields hundreds of thousands of clones; approximately 83% were counted once. The ten largest make up over 1% of the sample. The sample consisted of peripheral blood. The receptor source for this set is a woman under 40 with COVID-19, enrolled during active disease.

The gene calls are TRBV28 and TRBJ1-5; the D is unclear. CDR1 is MDHEN, CDR2 SYDVKM, per germline. This CDR3 region has 16 residues. Trimming cost V 2 bases and J 1 base, with 12 bases left between them. CDR3 in amino acids: CASSLPEERSNQPQHF. The CDR3 DNA reads TGTGCCAGCAGTTTACCGGAGGAACGAAGCAATCAGCCCCAGCATTTT.

This chain connects TRBV2 to TRBJ1-2; D call uncertain. Looked up from germline, CDR1 is SNHLY and CDR2 is FYNNEI. This CDR3 has 14 amino acids. V dropped 4 bases and J dropped 2 bases, with 11 bases sitting between them. The DNA for the CDR3 is TGTGCCAGCAGTGGCGAGTCTACCAACTATGGCTACACCTTC. It encodes CASSGESTNYGYTF.

The rearrangement uses TRBV7-2 and TRBJ2-3, with TRBD2 identical over 8 bases. The CDR3 runs to 16 residues. Germline V lookup: CDR1 SGHTA, CDR2 FQGNSA. V lost 2 bases to trimming and J lost 0 bases; unmatched junction nucleotides: 4. CDR3 nucleotide sequence: TGTGCCAGCAGCTTATTGACTAGCGCGAGCACAGATACGCAGTATTTT. It translates to CASSLLTSASTDTQYF. The variable domain in full, with the rest retrieved from reference TRBV7-2 and TRBJ2-3, is GAGVSQSPSNKVTEKGKDVELRCDPISGHTALYWYRQSLGQGLEFLIYFQGNSAPDKSGLPSDRFSAERTGGSVSTLTIQRTQQEDSAVYLCASSLLTSASTDTQYFGPGTRLTVL.

V is TRBV6-5 and J is TRBJ1-2, with 7 positions matching TRBD1. This CDR3 is built from 13 residues. The germline gives CDR1 MNHEY, CDR2 SVGAGI. J lost 3 bases, V lost 7 bases, and 5 bases had no gene match. The CDR3 spells CASKEQGYYGYTF. CDR3 coding DNA: TGTGCCAGCAAAGAACAGGGGTACTATGGCTACACCTTC.

The V call is TRBV6-2 or TRBV6-3, the J call TRBJ1-1, with D possibly matching TRBD1 (5 bases). Per the germline V gene, CDR1 is MNHEY and CDR2 is SVGEGT. V was clipped by 0 bases and J by 11 bases, with 16 bases between them. The CDR3 covers 14 residues. CDR3 sequence: CASSYSPGAVGAFF. The CDR3 DNA reads as TGTGCCAGCAGTTACTCGCCTGGGGCGGTGGGCGCTTTCTTT.

This chain links TRBV2 with TRBJ2-1; 12 nucleotides line up with TRBD2. The ends lost 8 bases at V and 9 bases at J; junction bases unmatched: 5. The germline V gene has CDR1 SNHLY and CDR2 FYNNEI. This CDR3 is 13 amino acids long. The chain's CDR3 is CASSSGGAIEQFF. The CDR3 bases are TGTGCCAGCTCTAGCGGGGGGGCAATTGAGCAGTTCTTC.

V is TRBV18 and J is TRBJ2-5; D ambiguous. With 3 bases removed from V and 3 bases from J, the gap between germline ends came to 14 bases. This CDR3 region has 15 residues. Germline CDR1 reads KGHSH; CDR2 reads LQKENI. DNA of the CDR3: TGTGCCAGCTCACCTCAGGCACTTCCCGAAGAGACCCAGTACTTC. It yields the protein CASSPQALPEETQYF.

This chain uses TRBV9 with TRBJ2-1; tentative D call: TRBD2 (7 bases). Germline CDR1 is SGDLS and CDR2 is YYNGEE. Trimming took 0 bases from V and 8 from J, leaving 18 bases between them. The CDR3 runs to 16 residues. CDR3 residues: CASSVDMRGLRDEQFF. The CDR3 DNA follows: TGTGCCAGCAGCGTAGACATGCGGGGGCTCCGGGATGAGCAGTTCTTC.

The chain employs TRBV6-6 and TRBJ2-7; no clear D. The CDR3 is 15 amino acids. Trimming removed 0 bases at V and 0 bases at J, with 9 bases between. Per the germline V gene, CDR1 is MNHNY and CDR2 is SVGAGI (reference sequence). CDR3 sequence (DNA): TGTGCCAGCAGTTACTCTCCGATGAGCTCCTACGAGCAGTACTTC. This translates into CASSYSPMSSYEQYF.

The sample holds one count of this clone. J is TRBJ2-6 and V is TRBV6-2 or TRBV6-3, with 7 bases aligning to TRBD2. After removal of 7 bases from V and 2 bases from J, the junction contained 8 bases not matched to a gene. This CDR3 has 16 amino acids. The germline gives CDR1 MNHEY, CDR2 SVGEGT. As DNA, the CDR3 is TGTGCCAGCACCCCTTCGGGGGGAACTGGGGCCAACGTCCTGACTTTC. Protein: CASTPSGGTGANVLTF.

In its sample, this clone was seen once. The rearrangement joins TRBV7-9 to TRBJ2-7; D possibly corresponds to TRBD2 (7 bases). This CDR3 region has 15 residues. Germline CDR1 is SEHNR and CDR2 is FQNEAQ (reference sequence). The germline V and J ends were trimmed by 5 bases and 4 bases, with 18 bases remaining between them. The CDR3 here is CASSQTGGLIYEQYF. In DNA form, the CDR3 reads TGTGCCAGCAGCCAAACGGGGGGCCTTATATACGAGCAGTACTTC.

This clone was picked up a small number of times. The rearrangement uses TRBV9 and TRBJ2-2; TRBD2 agrees at 12 bases. Germline V gene lookup returns CDR1 SGDLS and CDR2 YYNGEE. This CDR3 region has 18 residues. After removal of 1 base from V and 4 bases from J, the junction contained 8 bases not matched to a gene. The CDR3 loop is CASSVLPSGGAGTGELFF. The CDR3 bases are TGTGCCAGCAGCGTACTCCCTAGCGGGGGGGCTGGCACCGGGGAGCTGTTTTTT.

The chain links TRBV9 to TRBJ2-2; the D gene is possibly TRBD1 (6 bases). V lost 3 bases and J 1 base, leaving 13 bases between the germline ends. Germline CDR1 reads SGDLS; CDR2 reads YYNGEE. The CDR3 spans 16 residues. The CDR3 DNA is TGTGCCAGCAGCGCTGAGGGGGTCCTGAACACCGGGGAGCTGTTTTTT. Translating gives CASSAEGVLNTGELFF.

V is TRBV14 and J is TRBJ2-1, with 7 positions matching TRBD2. In germline, CDR1 is SGHDN, CDR2 FVKESK. CDR3 length equals 16 residues. V dropped 0 bases and J dropped 2; count of bases not matched to a gene: 4. The CDR3 DNA follows: TGTGCCAGCAGCCAAGATCGGGGGGACCCCTACAATGAGCAGTTCTTC. Its translation is CASSQDRGDPYNEQFF.

About this clone: At one end the junction does not follow the germline gene, possibly because of a read error. This chain links TRBV5-6 with TRBJ2-3; TRBD2 aligns across 12 bases. The germline gives CDR1 SGHDT, CDR2 YYEEEE. The CDR3 is 18 residues long. The CDR3 DNA reads TGTGCGAGCAGGCGGGGACTAGCGGGCCTAGATAGCACAGATACGCAGTATTTT. Its protein product is CASRRGLAGLDSTDTQYF.

The rearrangement joins TRBV6-5 to TRBJ2-3; D ambiguous. The V gene's germline CDR1 is MNHEY and CDR2 SVGAGI. The length of the CDR3 is 15 residues. V lost 5 bases to trimming and J lost 0 bases, with 12 bases between them. The CDR3 reads CASSHTRSSTDTQYF. In nucleotides, the CDR3 is TGTGCCAGCAGTCATACAAGATCTAGCACAGATACGCAGTATTTT.

CDR3 sequence (DNA): TGTGCCGCCCAGGCGGTCGGGACAGGGGTTCTGCACGAGCAGTACTTC. It encodes CAAQAVGTGVLHEQYF. The rearrangement uses TRBV30 and TRBJ2-7; 10 positions agree with TRBD1. V gave up 8 bases and J gave up 5 bases; unmatched junction bases: 18. Per germline, CDR1 GTSNPN and CDR2 SVGIG (reference sequence). The CDR3 is 16 residues long.

In its sample, this clone was seen once. This chain links TRBV19 with TRBJ2-3; maybe TRBD1 (6 bases). Trimming stripped 5 bases from V and 2 bases from J, with 11 bases between. The CDR3 totals 14 residues. Looked up from germline, CDR1 is LNHDA and CDR2 is SQIVND (reference sequence). The CDR3 bases are TGTGCCAGTAGTTACAGGGACAACACAGATACGCAGTATTTT. It yields the protein CASSYRDNTDTQYF. Supplemented by reference TRBV19 and TRBJ2-3, the full variable domain reads DGGITQSPKYLFRKEGQNVTLSCEQNLNHDAMYWYRQDPGQGLRLIYYSQIVNDFQKGDIAEGYSVSREKKESFPLTVTSAQKNPTAFYLCASSYRDNTDTQYFGPGTRLTVL.

The chain couples TRBV5-5 to TRBJ2-2; 8 bases map to TRBD2. The CDR3 is 14 amino acids. The V gene's germline CDR1 is SGHKS and CDR2 YYEKEE (reference sequence). V shed 0 bases, J shed 5 bases, and the junction held 0 bases outside the gene matches. CDR3: CASSLVAGTGELFF. As DNA, the CDR3 is TGTGCCAGCAGCTTGGTAGCGGGGACCGGGGAGCTGTTTTTT. The full variable domain, its missing parts supplied by reference TRBV5-5 and TRBJ2-2, is DAGVTQSPTHLIKTRGQQVTLRCSPISGHKSVSWYQQVLGQGPQFIFQYYEKEERGRGNFPDRFSARQFPNYSSELNVNALLLGDSALYLCASSLVAGTGELFFGEGSRLTVL.

The chain recombines TRBV5-4 with TRBJ2-7, with TRBD1 matching over 8 bases. The CDR3 loop spans 16 amino acids. V shed 3 bases and J 5 bases; nucleotides not matched to a gene: 13. Germline assignment: CDR1 SGHNT and CDR2 YYREEE (reference sequence). The chain's CDR3 is CASSSGLTGGIHEQYF. The CDR3 nucleotides read TGTGCCAGCAGCTCCGGATTAACAGGGGGTATCCACGAGCAGTACTTC. Looking up the rest from reference TRBV5-4 and TRBJ2-7 gives the full variable domain: ETGVTQSPTHLIKTRGQQVTLRCSSQSGHNTVSWYQQALGQGPQFIFQYYREEENGRGNFPPRFSGLQFPNYSSELNVNALELDDSALYLCASSSGLTGGIHEQYFGPGTRLTVT.

V usage is TRBV6-5 and J usage is TRBJ2-3, with 7 positions matching TRBD2. The germline V gene has CDR1 MNHEY and CDR2 SVGAGI. Losses at the gene ends were 0 bases for V and 3 bases for J; bases not matched to a gene: 3. The CDR3 loop spans 15 amino acids. CDR3 protein: CASSYSGGSTDTQYF. The CDR3 nucleotides read TGTGCCAGCAGTTACTCGGGCGGGAGTACAGATACGCAGTATTTT.

The V call is TRBV29-1, the J call TRBJ1-2; D call uncertain. The CDR3 loop spans 14 amino acids. Germline CDR1 SQVTM, CDR2 ANQGSEA. Trimming stripped 6 bases from V and 0 bases from J, with 14 bases between. CDR3 nucleotides: TGCAGCGTCGGCGAGGGAAAGTCTAACTATGGCTACACCTTC. As protein: CSVGEGKSNYGYTF.

The rearrangement joins TRBV28 to TRBJ2-6; D uncertain. The germline V and J ends were trimmed by 2 bases and 13 bases, with 9 bases remaining between them. This CDR3 has 12 amino acids. The germline gives CDR1 MDHEN, CDR2 SYDVKM. The CDR3 loop reads CASSLTESVLTF. The DNA of the CDR3 is TGTGCCAGCAGTTTAACAGAGAGTGTCCTGACTTTC.

The chain recombines TRBV2 with TRBJ1-2, with 7 positions matching TRBD1. V lost 8 bases to trimming and J lost 4 bases; unmatched junction nucleotides: 13. This CDR3 is built from 15 residues. Germline assignment: CDR1 SNHLY and CDR2 FYNNEI. CDR3 region: CASDLQGQTFYGYTF. The CDR3 region has the DNA TGTGCCAGCGACCTTCAGGGACAGACTTTCTATGGCTACACCTTC.

CDR3 sequence reads: CAWSVEGRREKLFF. The CDR3 DNA sequence: TGTGCCTGGAGTGTGGAGGGACGGCGTGAAAAACTGTTTTTT. The chain combines TRBV30 with TRBJ1-4, with a tentative D call TRBD1 (5 bases). This CDR3 has 14 amino acids. V lost 0 bases to trimming and J lost 7 bases, with 12 bases between them. Germline CDR1 reads GTSNPN; CDR2 reads SVGIG (reference sequence).

V gene TRBV30 combines with J gene TRBJ1-5, with 9 bases identical to TRBD1. With 1 base clipped from V and 7 bases from J, the junction kept 11 bases outside the gene matches. This CDR3 has 16 amino acids. Per the germline V gene, CDR1 is GTSNPN and CDR2 is SVGIG (reference sequence). CDR3 residues: CAWSGGGQGGKQPQHF. CDR3 nucleotide sequence: TGTGCCTGGAGTGGGGGGGGACAGGGAGGAAAGCAGCCCCAGCATTTT.

The chain uses TRBV30 and TRBJ1-1; D perhaps matches TRBD1 (6 bases). Per the germline V gene, CDR1 is GTSNPN and CDR2 is SVGIG (reference sequence). CDR3 length: 18 residues. V shed 3 bases and J shed 0 bases, with 23 bases lying between them. CDR3 nucleotides: TGTGCCTGGAGAATCCGAGCAGGGATTGGGGGCATGAACACTGAAGCTTTCTTT. Protein product: CAWRIRAGIGGMNTEAFF.

The chain carries TRBV4-3 and TRBJ2-7; 9 positions match TRBD2. The CDR3 length is 16 residues. V was clipped by 0 bases and J by 2 bases; unmatched bases: 5. Germline-derived CDR1 and CDR2 are LGHNA and YSLEER. This CDR3 is CASSQDTTSGTYEQYF. The CDR3 nucleotides read TGCGCCAGCAGCCAAGATACGACTAGCGGTACCTACGAGCAGTACTTC.

This clone was seen only a few times. This rearrangement joins TRBV7-8 to TRBJ2-1, with 10 bases identical to TRBD2. This CDR3 has 19 residues. Germline CDR1 reads SGHVS; CDR2 reads FQNEAQ. V lost 5 bases, J lost 0 bases, and 13 bases stayed unmatched. CDR3: CASSRTSGAPHSSYNEQFF. CDR3 coding DNA: TGTGCCAGCAGCCGTACTAGCGGGGCCCCTCACAGCTCCTACAATGAGCAGTTCTTC.

The chain uses TRBV6-5 and TRBJ2-7; 7 bases are shared with TRBD2. CDR3 size: 12 residues. Trimming at V came to 6 bases and at J to 3 bases, leaving 2 bases not matched to a gene. Per germline, CDR1 MNHEY and CDR2 SVGAGI. CDR3 sequence reads: CASRGGSYEQYF. DNA of the CDR3: TGTGCCAGCAGAGGCGGGAGCTACGAGCAGTACTTC.

The rearrangement uses TRBV11-2 and TRBJ1-2, with 7 bases identical to TRBD1. Per the germline V gene, CDR1 is SGHAT and CDR2 is FQNNGV. After removal of 5 bases from V and 4 bases from J, the junction contained 7 bases not matched to a gene. The CDR3 has 14 amino acids. This CDR3 is CASSREGASYGYTF. CDR3 DNA sequence: TGTGCCAGCAGCAGAGAGGGGGCGAGCTATGGCTACACCTTC.

In DNA, the CDR3 is TGTGCCAGCTTTGACAGGTCCTACGAGCAGTACTTC. Translating gives CASFDRSYEQYF. The chain joins TRBV2 to TRBJ2-7; weak D call: TRBD1 (6 bases). Trimming stripped 8 bases from V and 1 base from J, with 9 bases between. CDR1 and CDR2 from the germline V gene are SNHLY and FYNNEI. This CDR3 spans 12 amino acids.